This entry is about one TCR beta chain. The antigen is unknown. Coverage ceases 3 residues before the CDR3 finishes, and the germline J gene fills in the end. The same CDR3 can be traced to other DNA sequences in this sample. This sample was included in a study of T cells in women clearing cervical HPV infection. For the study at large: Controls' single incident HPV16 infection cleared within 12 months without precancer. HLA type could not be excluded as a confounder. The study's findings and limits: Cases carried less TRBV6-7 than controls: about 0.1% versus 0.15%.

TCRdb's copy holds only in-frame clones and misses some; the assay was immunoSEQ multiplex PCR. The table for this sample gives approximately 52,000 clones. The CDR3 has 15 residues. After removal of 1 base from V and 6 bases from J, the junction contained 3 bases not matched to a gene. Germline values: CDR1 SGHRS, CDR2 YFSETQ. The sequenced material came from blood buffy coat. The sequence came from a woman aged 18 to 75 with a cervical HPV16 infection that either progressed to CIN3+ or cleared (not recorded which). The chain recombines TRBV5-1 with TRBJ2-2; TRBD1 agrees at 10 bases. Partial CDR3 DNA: TGCGCCAGCAGCTTGCGGGGACAGGGGTCCGGGGAG. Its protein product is CASSLRGQGSGE. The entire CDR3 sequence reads CASSLRGQGSGELFF. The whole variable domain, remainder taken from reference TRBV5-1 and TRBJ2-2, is KAGVTQTPRYLIKTRGQQVTLSCSPISGHRSVSWYQQTPGQGLQFLFEYFSETQRNKGNFPGRFSGRQFSNSRSEMNVSTLELGDSALYLCASSLRGQGSGELFFGEGSRLTVL.